The T cell receptor (beta chain) described here comes from a study of T cell responses to AZD1222 COVID-19 vaccine. Broader study findings: None of the repertoires were sampled until the peak T cell response had passed. White British ancestry dominated among donors, who included more females, and clonal diversity was possibly underestimated. Spike regions recognized by vaccine-associated CD4 TCRs spanned the protein, led by 160-218 and 743-854.

A note on this clone: Its antigen is not identified.

Germline CDR1 and CDR2: MDHEN and SYDVKM. The CDR3 contains 14 residues. Deletions cut 6 bases from V and 10 bases from J, with 16 bases between. Assay used: immunoSEQ multiplex PCR; TCRdb lists only in-frame clones, some missing. The sample lists 130,000 to 150,000 clones, 90% seen once, with around 3.5% in the top ten. This chain joins TRBV28 and TRBJ1-6; D remains unclear. This TCR was recovered from an adult in good health. The material was peripheral blood, obtained on day 0 of AZD1222 vaccination. As DNA, the CDR3 is TGTGCCAGCAGGTCTGGAGGGTTAGCGTCACCCCTCCACTTT. Protein product: CASRSGGLASPLHF.